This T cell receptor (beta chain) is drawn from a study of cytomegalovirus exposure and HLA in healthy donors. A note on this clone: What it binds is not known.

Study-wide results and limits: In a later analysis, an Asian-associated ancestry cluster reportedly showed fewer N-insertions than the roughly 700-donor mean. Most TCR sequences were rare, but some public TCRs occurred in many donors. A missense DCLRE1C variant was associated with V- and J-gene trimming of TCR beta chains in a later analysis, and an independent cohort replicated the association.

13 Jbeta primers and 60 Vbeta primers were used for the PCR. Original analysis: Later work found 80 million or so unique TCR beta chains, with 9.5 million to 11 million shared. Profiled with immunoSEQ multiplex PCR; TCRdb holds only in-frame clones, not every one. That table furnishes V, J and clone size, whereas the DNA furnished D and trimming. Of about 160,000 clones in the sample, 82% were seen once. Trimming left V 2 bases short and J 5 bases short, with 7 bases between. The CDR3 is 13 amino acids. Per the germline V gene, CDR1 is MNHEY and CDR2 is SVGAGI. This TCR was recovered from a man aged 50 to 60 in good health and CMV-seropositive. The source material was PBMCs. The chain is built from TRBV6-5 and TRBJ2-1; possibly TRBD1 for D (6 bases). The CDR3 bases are TGTGCCAGCAGTTACGGGGGCAACAATGAGCAGTTCTTC. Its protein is CASSYGGNNEQFF.